These 27 T cell receptor beta chains originate from one sample sequenced in a study of blood T cells in healthy people across ages. Primers used in a second PCR of about 7 to 12 cycles were a sample-barcoded 5' primer and a J-beta primer mix. TCRdb re-called the 5' RACE reads with MiXCR, one entry per CDR3 protein. Among approximately 850,000 distinct CDR3 sequences, 55% to 75% were seen once, and the ten largest hold approximately 20%. Specimen: blood. These receptors were collected from a young man in good health.

The chain carries TRBV7-2 and TRBJ2-1, with 7 bases identical to TRBD2. The DNA end is more similar to TRBJ2-7, so the J call may be wrong. CDR3 length: 14 amino acids. Germline CDR1 is SGHTA and CDR2 is FQGNSA. Written as DNA, the CDR3 is TGTGCCAGCAGCGCCGGGGGGTCCCGCAATGAGCAGTACTTC. Its protein is CASSAGGSRNEQYF.

This clonotype was observed a single time. The CDR3 sequence is CASSLTWGFSEAFF. The CDR3 DNA reads as TGCGCCAGCAGCTTGACCTGGGGATTCTCTGAAGCTTTCTTT. The chain links TRBV5-1 to TRBJ1-1; D is ambiguous. CDR1 and CDR2 (germline): SGHRS, YFSETQ. Deletions cut 1 base from V and 6 bases from J, with 13 bases between. CDR3 length: 14 amino acids.

The chain is built from TRBV5-1 and TRBJ1-4; D remains ambiguous. CDR3 length: 17 residues. Germline CDR1 reads SGHRS; CDR2 reads YFSETQ. V lost 4 bases, J lost 4 bases, and 20 bases lay in between. The CDR3 reads CASSRATDARINEKLFF. Here the CDR3 DNA reads TGCGCCAGCAGCCGTGCGACCGACGCTAGGATTAATGAAAAACTGTTTTTT.

The table lists this clonotype with a few counts. The chain recombines TRBV4-2 with TRBJ2-3; 8 bases fit TRBD2. Germline CDR1 reads LGHNA; CDR2 reads YNFKEQ. V was clipped by 4 bases and J by 2 bases; unmatched bases: 8. CDR3 length equals 16 residues. CDR3 in amino acids: CASSRGLAGNTDTQYF. CDR3 sequence (DNA): TGTGCCAGCAGCCGAGGACTAGCCGGGAACACAGATACGCAGTATTTT.

This clonotype was counted a few times. The chain has TRBV13 and TRBJ1-1; D is unclear. Trimming took 5 bases from V and 4 from J, leaving 17 bases between them. This CDR3 is built from 15 residues. CDR1 is PRHDT and CDR2 is FYEKMQ in the germline V gene (reference sequence). CDR3 amino acids: CASSPGWGIGTEAFF. The CDR3 region has the DNA TGTGCCAGCAGCCCTGGGTGGGGAATTGGCACTGAAGCTTTCTTT.

The chain has TRBV11-2 and TRBJ2-1; D may match TRBD1 or TRBD2 (5 bases each). The CDR3 spans 16 residues. Germline V lookup: CDR1 SGHAT, CDR2 FQNNGV. Between the trimmed V and J ends, which lost 2 bases and 8 bases, there was a span of 19 bases. Here the CDR3 reads CASSLNLGQRGDEQFF. DNA for the CDR3: TGTGCCAGCAGCTTAAACTTGGGCCAGAGGGGCGATGAGCAGTTCTTC.

The V and J genes are TRBV6-1 and TRBJ2-7, with unresolved D. This CDR3 spans 13 amino acids. Trimming took 3 bases from V and 2 from J, leaving 8 bases between them. The germline CDR1 and CDR2 sequences are MNHNS and SASEGT. CDR3 protein: CASSDRNPYEQYF. The CDR3 DNA is TGTGCCAGCAGTGATCGGAACCCCTACGAGCAGTACTTC.

The sample holds a few counts of this clonotype. The chain links TRBV7-2 to TRBJ2-7; a possible D gene is TRBD1 (5 bases). V lost 1 base, J lost 2 bases, and 9 bases lay in between. In germline, CDR1 is SGHTA, CDR2 FQGNSA. This CDR3 is built from 14 residues. The CDR3 nucleotides read TGTGCCAGCAGCTTAGTTAGGGGAACCTACGAGCAGTACTTC. It is translated as CASSLVRGTYEQYF.

This clonotype was picked up a small number of times. The V gene is TRBV29-1, the J gene TRBJ2-7; the D gene is possibly TRBD1 (5 bases). Per germline, CDR1 SQVTM and CDR2 ANQGSEA. The CDR3 sequence is 13 residues long. V shed 4 bases and J shed 2 bases, with 12 bases lying between them. The CDR3 region has the DNA TGCAGCGTTGCAAGCGCAGGGCCCTACGAGCAGTACTTC. Residues: CSVASAGPYEQYF.

V and J are TRBV6-5 and TRBJ2-7, with 7 nucleotides matching TRBD1. Germline V gene lookup returns CDR1 MNHEY and CDR2 SVGAGI. CDR3 length: 14 amino acids. V trimming: 5 bases; J trimming: 2 bases; junction bases outside the gene matches: 6. The CDR3 nucleotides read TGTGCCAGCAGTAAATGGACAGGAACCTACGAGCAGTACTTC. Translated, it gives CASSKWTGTYEQYF.

V usage is TRBV15 and J usage is TRBJ2-3, with TRBD2 matching 7 bases. The CDR3 consists of 18 residues. Trimming cost V 0 bases and J 0 bases; bases outside gene matches: 9. Germline V gives CDR1 LNHNV, CDR2 YYDKDF (reference sequence). CDR3 region: CATSRDYPGGGSTDTQYF. The CDR3 bases are TGTGCCACCAGCAGAGATTACCCCGGCGGGGGAAGCACAGATACGCAGTATTTT.

The CDR3 sequence is CSALTVGQRAYEQYF. CDR3 nucleotides: TGCAGTGCCCTAACTGTCGGACAGCGGGCCTACGAGCAGTACTTC. The chain recombines TRBV20-1 with TRBJ2-7; D tentatively fits TRBD1 or TRBD2 (6 bases each). Trimming took off 6 bases at V and 2 bases at J, with 20 bases between the two ends. This CDR3 comprises 15 residues. Germline V gene lookup returns CDR1 DFQATT and CDR2 SNEGSKA (reference sequence).

The chain has TRBV12-3 or TRBV12-4 and TRBJ1-1; 7 nucleotides match TRBD1. Trimming at V came to 8 bases and at J to 1 base, leaving 7 bases not matched to a gene. The CDR3 has 14 residues. CDR3 protein: CASGEGQSNTEAFF. The DNA of the CDR3 is TGTGCCAGCGGTGAGGGACAGTCGAACACTGAAGCTTTCTTT.

V and J are TRBV6-6 and TRBJ2-1, with unresolved D. Near its end, the DNA agrees better with TRBJ2-7, so the J call may be wrong. In germline, CDR1 is MNHNY, CDR2 SVGAGI (reference sequence). The CDR3 has 17 amino acids. The CDR3 protein is CASSYSADDFSYSMQYF. The CDR3 DNA is TGTGCCAGCAGTTACTCAGCTGATGACTTTTCCTATTCAATGCAGTACTTC.

The rearrangement uses TRBV9 and TRBJ2-3; TRBD2 is a possible D gene (5 bases). The germline V gene encodes CDR1 SGDLS and CDR2 YYNGEE. The CDR3 is 15 residues long. V lost 2 bases, J lost 3 bases, and 13 bases lay in between. DNA of the CDR3: TGTGCCAGCAGCGTGCAGCCCACGGGAACAGATACGCAGTATTTT. This gives the protein CASSVQPTGTDTQYF.

The chain uses TRBV2 and TRBJ2-5; TRBD2 matches at 10 bases. Trimming removed 4 bases from V and 6 bases from J; junction bases left unmatched: 11. CDR1 is SNHLY and CDR2 is FYNNEI in the germline V gene. CDR3 length: 16 amino acids. The CDR3 region has the DNA TGTGCCAGCAGTGTAGCGGGGGGACGTCTTCGGCAGACCCAGTACTTC. Its protein is CASSVAGGRLRQTQYF. Using reference TRBV2 and TRBJ2-5 for the parts outside the CDR3, the full variable domain is EPEVTQTPSHQVTQMGQEVILRCVPISNHLYFYWYRQILGQKVEFLVSFYNNEISEKSEIFDDQFSVERPDGSNFTLKIRSTKLEDSAMYFCASSVAGGRLRQTQYFGPGTRLLVL.

The gene calls are TRBV30 and TRBJ2-7; D uncertain. Germline V gene sequence: CDR1 GTSNPN, CDR2 SVGIG (reference sequence). V was pared by 8 bases and J by 0 bases, with 14 bases between. This CDR3 is 13 amino acids long. This CDR3 reads CARRRKSSYEQYF. The CDR3 nucleotides are TGTGCCCGGCGGCGAAAAAGCTCCTACGAGCAGTACTTC. Filled out from reference TRBV30 and TRBJ2-7, the complete variable domain reads SQTIHQWPATLVQPVGSPLSLECTVEGTSNPNLYWYRQAAGRGLQLLFYSVGIGQISSEVPQNLSASRPQDRQFILSSKKLLLSDSGFYLCARRRKSSYEQYFGPGTRLTVT.

This clonotype was seen a handful of times. The rearrangement uses TRBV3-1 and TRBJ1-2, with D possibly being TRBD1 (5 bases). Deletions cut 4 bases from V and 6 bases from J, with 18 bases between. This CDR3 has 15 residues. Germline CDR1 LGHDT, CDR2 YNNKEL (reference sequence). As DNA, the CDR3 is TGTGCCAGCAGCCGATTCGGGGCTCAAGGAGATGGCTACACCTTC. Residues: CASSRFGAQGDGYTF.

J is TRBJ2-5 and V is TRBV4-3; a possible D gene is TRBD1 (6 bases). The CDR3 length is 15 residues. The ends were cut back, 1 base at V and 4 bases at J, with 13 bases in the middle. Germline loops: CDR1 LGHNA, CDR2 YSLEER. The CDR3 nucleotides read TGCGCCAGCAGCCAAGTTGGCAGGGGTATAGAGACCCAGTACTTC. This sequence encodes CASSQVGRGIETQYF.

V and J are TRBV4-3 and TRBJ1-5; D perhaps matches TRBD1 (6 bases). Germline values: CDR1 LGHNA, CDR2 YSLEER. V was clipped by 0 bases and J by 7 bases, with 13 bases between them. The CDR3 spans 15 residues. Here the CDR3 DNA reads TGCGCCAGCAGCCAAGACAACAGGGTTGTACAGCCCCAGCATTTT. Amino acids: CASSQDNRVVQPQHF.

This CDR3 is CASYRYGWTGSSDEQFF. The CDR3 DNA is TGTGCCAGCTACAGATACGGGTGGACAGGGAGTTCCGATGAGCAGTTCTTC. This rearrangement joins TRBV6-1 to TRBJ2-1; the match to TRBD1 covers 8 bases. J lost 8 bases, V lost 8 bases, and 20 bases had no gene match. Germline CDR1 and CDR2: MNHNS and SASEGT. The CDR3 length is 17 residues.

This rearrangement joins TRBV9 to TRBJ2-7, with 7 nucleotides matching TRBD2. The CDR3 contains 14 residues. The V gene's germline CDR1 is SGDLS and CDR2 YYNGEE. The ends lost 4 bases at V and 0 bases at J; junction bases unmatched: 4. The CDR3 DNA reads as TGTGCCAGCAGCCCCAGGGACTACTCCTACGAGCAGTACTTC. It translates to CASSPRDYSYEQYF. The variable domain in full, completed from reference TRBV9 and TRBJ2-7, reads DSGVTQTPKHLITATGQRVTLRCSPRSGDLSVYWYQQSLDQGLQFLIQYYNGEERAKGNILERFSAQQFPDLHSELNLSSLELGDSALYFCASSPRDYSYEQYFGPGTRLTVT.

The chain uses TRBV6-5 and TRBJ2-1; TRBD2 aligns across 7 bases. The CDR3 extends over 14 amino acids. From germline, CDR1 is MNHEY and CDR2 SVGAGI. The trim removed 8 bases at V and 6 bases at J, leaving 10 bases unmatched. DNA for the CDR3: TGTGCCAGCGGCGGGCGGGAGCGCGGCAATGAGCAGTTCTTC. Its translation is CASGGRERGNEQFF.

V and J are TRBV6-6 and TRBJ2-3; unclear D gene. Germline V gives CDR1 MNHNY, CDR2 SVGAGI (reference sequence). V was clipped by 2 bases and J by 1 base, with 7 bases between them. This CDR3 region has 14 residues. DNA of the CDR3: TGTGCCAGCAGTTACCGCGCGGGCACAGATACGCAGTATTTT. Translated: CASSYRAGTDTQYF.

This chain joins TRBV20-1 and TRBJ2-1, with TRBD2 matching over 14 bases. Germline assignment: CDR1 DFQATT and CDR2 SNEGSKA (reference sequence). V lost 7 bases to trimming and J lost 12 bases; unmatched junction nucleotides: 8. This CDR3 is 13 amino acids long. CDR3 bases: TGCAGTGTCCCGGGACTAGCGGGAGAATGGCAGTTCTTC. Translation: CSVPGLAGEWQFF.

This clonotype turned up a few times. The rearrangement joins TRBV15 to TRBJ2-5; no definite D call. Deletions cut 1 base from V and 4 bases from J, with 10 bases between. The CDR3 has 14 amino acids. Germline loops: CDR1 LNHNV, CDR2 YYDKDF (reference sequence). CDR3 nucleotide sequence: TGTGCCACCAGCAGAGGGGGTTTAGTAGAGACCCAGTACTTC. Translation: CATSRGGLVETQYF.

A note on this clonotype: The junction shows a germline mismatch at one end, possibly a read error. The chain links TRBV24-1 to TRBJ2-1, with D unclear. Germline V CDR1 and CDR2: KGHDR, SFDVKD. The CDR3 sequence is 15 residues long. The CDR3 nucleotides read TGTGCCACCGGTGAGTCCTTGAGCTCCTACAATGAGCAGTTCTTC. Its protein is CATGESLSSYNEQFF.